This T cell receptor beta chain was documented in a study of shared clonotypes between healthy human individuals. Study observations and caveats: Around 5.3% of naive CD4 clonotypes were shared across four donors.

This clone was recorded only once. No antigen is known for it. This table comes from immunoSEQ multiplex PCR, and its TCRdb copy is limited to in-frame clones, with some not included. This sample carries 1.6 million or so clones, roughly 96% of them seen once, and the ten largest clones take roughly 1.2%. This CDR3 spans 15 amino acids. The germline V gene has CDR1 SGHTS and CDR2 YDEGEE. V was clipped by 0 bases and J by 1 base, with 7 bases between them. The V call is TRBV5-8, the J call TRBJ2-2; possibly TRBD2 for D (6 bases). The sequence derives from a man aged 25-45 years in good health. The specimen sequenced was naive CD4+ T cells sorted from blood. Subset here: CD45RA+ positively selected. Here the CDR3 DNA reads TGTGCCAGCAGCTTGGAGGGAGGGAACACCGGGGAGCTGTTTTTT. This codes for CASSLEGGNTGELFF.